Below are 27 T cell receptor beta chains sequenced from a single sample in a study of cytomegalovirus exposure and HLA in healthy donors (dated by TCRdb to the late 2010s). Preparation of the library involved the immunoSEQ multiplex PCR assay. As stored in TCRdb, this immuneACCESS dataset retains in-frame rearrangements with V and J assigned. A fraction of the clones does not appear; measured against another copy, unresolved V genes explain less than half of the discrepancy, and the remainder lacks a known reason. Recorded for this sample are some 250,000 clones; about 86% of them occurred a single time. In total, the top ten clones hold 1% to 1.5% of the sample. The sample consisted of PBMCs. These receptors all stem from a woman aged 25 to 39 in good health and CMV-seropositive.

The chain recombines TRBV28 with TRBJ2-7, with 9 bases identical to TRBD1. Germline V gene lookup returns CDR1 MDHEN and CDR2 SYDVKM. V lost 5 bases to trimming and J lost 3 bases; unmatched junction nucleotides: 11. The CDR3 is 16 amino acids. CDR3 nucleotides: TGTGCCAGCAGTCCTCATGGACAGGGGACCCTCTACGAGCAGTACTTC. Translation: CASSPHGQGTLYEQYF.

The chain recombines TRBV30 with TRBJ2-1, with 13 positions matching TRBD2. V was pared by 1 base and J by 8 bases, with 5 bases of the junction left unmatched. Germline V gene sequence: CDR1 GTSNPN, CDR2 SVGIG (reference sequence). The CDR3 is 15 amino acids. In nucleotides, the CDR3 is TGTGCCTGGAGTGGGACTAGCGGGAGTATCTATGAGCAGTTCTTC. Its translation: CAWSGTSGSIYEQFF.

J is TRBJ2-7 and V is TRBV7-9; D not certain. This CDR3 contains 14 residues. V was clipped by 5 bases and J by 2 bases, with 13 bases between them. CDR1 and CDR2 (germline): SEHNR, FQNEAQ (reference sequence). CDR3 protein: CASSPEWQTYEQYF. The CDR3 DNA sequence: TGTGCCAGCAGCCCCGAATGGCAGACCTACGAGCAGTACTTC.

The chain employs TRBV6-4 and TRBJ2-3; tentatively, D is TRBD2 (6 bases). This CDR3 comprises 16 residues. The ends were cut back, 3 bases at V and 2 bases at J, with 15 bases in the middle. The V gene's germline CDR1 is MRHNA and CDR2 SNTAGT. CDR3 DNA sequence: TGTGCCAGCAGTGAACTAGCCCAAAGATCCACAGATACGCAGTATTTT. Translating it yields CASSELAQRSTDTQYF.

This clone was observed a few times. The chain is built from TRBV30 and TRBJ1-2; TRBD1 aligns across 7 bases. Trimming took 2 bases from V and 4 from J; bases not matched to a gene: 10. The length of the CDR3 is 15 residues. Germline CDR1 is GTSNPN and CDR2 is SVGIG (reference sequence). CDR3 sequence: CAWSRGQGVSYGYTF. The CDR3 bases are TGTGCCTGGAGTCGGGGGCAGGGGGTTTCCTATGGCTACACCTTC.

As regards this clone: Other nucleotide sequences from this sample produce the same CDR3. This chain joins TRBV11-2 and TRBJ2-5, with D unresolved. The V and J ends lost 2 bases and 4 bases respectively, with 5 bases between them. There are 12 residues in the CDR3. Per germline, CDR1 SGHAT and CDR2 FQNNGV. The CDR3 here is CASSLSLETQYF. CDR3 sequence (DNA): TGTGCCAGCAGCTTATCCCTAGAGACCCAGTACTTC.

J is TRBJ1-4 and V is TRBV7-2, with 9 positions matching TRBD1. The CDR3 contains 15 residues. The V segment lost 2 bases and the J segment 6 bases; nucleotides outside the gene matches: 4. Germline values: CDR1 SGHTA, CDR2 FQGNSA. CDR3 in DNA: TGTGCCAGCAGCTTAACCTGGGACAGGGATGAAAAACTGTTTTTT. Translating it yields CASSLTWDRDEKLFF.

This clone was recorded a few times. The CDR3: CASSFGGAREKLFF. CDR3 nucleotides: TGTGCCAGCAGCTTTGGGGGGGCAAGGGAAAAACTGTTTTTT. V is TRBV7-6 and J is TRBJ1-4, with D perhaps TRBD1 (6 bases). The V end lost 3 bases, the J end lost 8 bases, and 13 bases lay between the germline ends. Germline lookup yields CDR1 SGHVS and CDR2 FNYEAQ. This CDR3 has 14 amino acids.

This chain joins TRBV6-1 and TRBJ1-1; D might be TRBD1 (5 bases). The CDR3 loop spans 13 amino acids. The germline V gene has CDR1 MNHNS and CDR2 SASEGT. V lost 1 base to trimming and J lost 7 bases, with 10 bases between them. CDR3 in DNA: TGTGCCAGCAGTGAAGAGGTTCAGGGTGAAGCTTTCTTT. Translation gives CASSEEVQGEAFF.

The chain is built from TRBV10-2 and TRBJ2-1; a possible D gene is TRBD2 (7 bases). Germline CDR1 reads WSHSY; CDR2 reads SAAADI. The CDR3 extends over 15 amino acids. Trimming shortened V by 7 bases and J by 8 bases, and 21 bases separated the two germline ends. The CDR3: CASKGRGNWIYEQFF. The CDR3 DNA reads as TGCGCCAGCAAAGGGAGGGGGAACTGGATCTATGAGCAGTTCTTC.

The chain couples TRBV10-3 to TRBJ2-7; 7 bases agree with TRBD2. Trimming at V came to 0 bases and at J to 3 bases, leaving 2 bases not matched to a gene. Germline V gene lookup returns CDR1 ENHRY and CDR2 SYGVKD. The CDR3 totals 14 residues. The CDR3 DNA sequence: TGTGCCATCAGTGAGTCGGGACTACTCTACGAGCAGTACTTC. Translating gives CAISESGLLYEQYF.

The chain employs TRBV5-1 and TRBJ2-5, with TRBD1 matching 10 bases. The germline V gene encodes CDR1 SGHRS and CDR2 YFSETQ. This CDR3 has 14 residues. V shed 0 bases, J shed 5 bases, and the junction held 1 base outside the gene matches. CDR3 DNA: TGCGCCAGCAGCTTGGGGACAGGGGGGGAGACCCAGTACTTC. This codes for CASSLGTGGETQYF. The complete variable domain, with remaining parts taken from reference TRBV5-1 and TRBJ2-5, reads KAGVTQTPRYLIKTRGQQVTLSCSPISGHRSVSWYQQTPGQGLQFLFEYFSETQRNKGNFPGRFSGRQFSNSRSEMNVSTLELGDSALYLCASSLGTGGETQYFGPGTRLLVL.

The gene calls are TRBV7-6 and TRBJ2-7; 7 nucleotides match TRBD1. CDR1 is SGHVS and CDR2 is FNYEAQ in the germline V gene. The CDR3 covers 14 residues. V was pared by 4 bases and J by 0 bases, with 3 bases of the junction left unmatched. CDR3 in DNA: TGTGCCAGCAGCTACCGACAGGGCTCCTACGAGCAGTACTTC. Its translation is CASSYRQGSYEQYF.

The J gene is TRBJ2-1, the V gene TRBV7-3; TRBD2 matches at 10 bases. This CDR3 spans 15 amino acids. V lost 1 base to trimming and J lost 5 bases; unmatched junction nucleotides: 2. Germline V gene lookup returns CDR1 SGHTA and CDR2 FQGTGA. The CDR3 here is CASSLMLAGDNEQFF. CDR3 nucleotide sequence: TGTGCCAGCAGCTTAATGCTAGCGGGAGACAATGAGCAGTTCTTC.

The chain recombines TRBV6-4 with TRBJ2-1, with 8 bases lining up with TRBD2. Germline-derived CDR1 and CDR2 are MRHNA and SNTAGT. The CDR3 length is 15 residues. With V trimmed by 8 bases and J by 2 bases, 8 bases remained unmatched. CDR3: CASVGSGAPYNEQFF. As DNA, the CDR3 is TGTGCCAGCGTTGGTAGCGGGGCCCCCTACAATGAGCAGTTCTTC.

V gene TRBV7-2 combines with J gene TRBJ1-1; D remains unclear. The CDR3 sequence is 14 residues long. Deletions cut 1 base from V and 1 base from J, with 7 bases between. Looked up from germline, CDR1 is SGHTA and CDR2 is FQGNSA. The chain's CDR3 is CASSLVSQNTEAFF. The CDR3 DNA sequence: TGTGCCAGCAGCTTAGTCAGTCAGAACACTGAAGCTTTCTTT.

V and J are TRBV5-1 and TRBJ2-1; 11 positions agree with TRBD2. This CDR3 has 17 residues. The germline V gene has CDR1 SGHRS and CDR2 YFSETQ. J lost 6 bases, V lost 2 bases, and 10 bases had no gene match. CDR3 loop: CASSFGAGTSGFNEQFF. The CDR3 nucleotides read TGCGCCAGCAGCTTTGGCGCAGGGACTAGCGGATTCAATGAGCAGTTCTTC.

The chain has TRBV4-1 and TRBJ2-1, with 7 nucleotides matching TRBD2. After removal of 3 bases from V and 7 bases from J, the junction contained 9 bases not matched to a gene. CDR1 is MGHRA, CDR2 YSYEKL, per germline. The CDR3 sequence is 15 residues long. The CDR3 nucleotides are TGCGCCAGCAGCCAGGGCGGGAGTACGGAAAATGAGCAGTTCTTC. Amino acids: CASSQGGSTENEQFF.

J is TRBJ2-1 and V is TRBV4-1; D may be TRBD2 (6 bases). The CDR3 covers 15 residues. V was shortened by 0 bases and J by 5 bases, with 11 bases between the two germline ends. CDR1 and CDR2 from the germline V gene are MGHRA and YSYEKL. CDR3 in amino acids: CASSQELATNNEQFF. In DNA, the CDR3 is TGCGCCAGCAGCCAAGAACTAGCAACGAACAATGAGCAGTTCTTC.

This chain uses TRBV7-9 with TRBJ1-3; 9 nucleotides line up with TRBD1. The germline gives CDR1 SEHNR, CDR2 FQNEAQ (reference sequence). The CDR3 consists of 16 residues. V shed 1 base and J 4 bases; nucleotides not matched to a gene: 5. The CDR3 spells CASSLVGGQGGNTIYF. The CDR3 DNA follows: TGTGCCAGCAGCTTAGTAGGGGGACAGGGAGGAAACACCATATATTTT.

The genes are TRBV5-1 and TRBJ2-3; 9 bases match TRBD1. The CDR3 runs 15 residues. Unmatched junction bases numbered 2, after V lost 2 bases and J lost 1 base. The germline V gene has CDR1 SGHRS and CDR2 YFSETQ. The CDR3 region has the DNA TGCGCCAGCAGCTTCGGGGACAGGGGCACAGATACGCAGTATTTT. This gives the protein CASSFGDRGTDTQYF.

The chain recombines TRBV6-5 with TRBJ1-2; no clear D gene. The CDR3 has 14 residues. Trimming shortened V by 0 bases and J by 6 bases, and 11 bases separated the two germline ends. The V gene's germline CDR1 is MNHEY and CDR2 SVGAGI. DNA for the CDR3: TGTGCCAGCAGTTACTCGACACGGCTTCATGGCTACACCTTC. As protein: CASSYSTRLHGYTF.

The V and J genes are TRBV19 and TRBJ2-7; 9 bases align to TRBD2. Germline assignment: CDR1 LNHDA and CDR2 SQIVND (reference sequence). The CDR3 sequence is 15 residues long. After removal of 5 bases from V and 3 bases from J, the junction contained 8 bases not matched to a gene. CDR3 sequence reads: CASSDQAGGGYEQYF. The CDR3 bases are TGTGCCAGTAGTGACCAAGCGGGAGGAGGCTACGAGCAGTACTTC.

The chain has TRBV5-6 and TRBJ1-2; possible D gene TRBD1, 5 bases. Germline assignment: CDR1 SGHDT and CDR2 YYEEEE. V shed 3 bases and J shed 2 bases, with 14 bases lying between them. This CDR3 is 15 amino acids long. Here the CDR3 reads CASSWRRGANYGYTF. DNA of the CDR3: TGTGCCAGCAGCTGGAGGCGCGGGGCCAACTATGGCTACACCTTC.

The chain links TRBV28 to TRBJ1-1; D is undetermined. The V end was cut by 10 bases, the J end by 1 base, with 10 bases between. The germline CDR1 and CDR2 sequences are MDHEN and SYDVKM. This CDR3 contains 12 residues. The CDR3 DNA is TGTGCCATTAGAGGGCCGAACACTGAAGCTTTCTTT. Encoded protein: CAIRGPNTEAFF. The full variable domain, completed using reference TRBV28 and TRBJ1-1, is DVKVTQSSRYLVKRTGEKVFLECVQDMDHENMFWYRQDPGLGLRLIYFSYDVKMKEKGDIPEGYSVSREKKERFSLILESASTNQTSMYLCAIRGPNTEAFFGQGTRLTVV.

This clone was recorded only once. The chain recombines TRBV7-2 with TRBJ2-1, with 12 positions matching TRBD2. Germline assignment: CDR1 SGHTA and CDR2 FQGNSA. This CDR3 contains 16 residues. With 2 bases clipped from V and 2 bases from J, the junction kept 1 base outside the gene matches. The CDR3 sequence: CASSLRTSGAYNEQFF. CDR3 bases: TGTGCCAGCAGCTTAAGGACTAGCGGGGCCTACAATGAGCAGTTCTTC. Variable domain in full (rest from reference TRBV7-2 and TRBJ2-1): GAGVSQSPSNKVTEKGKDVELRCDPISGHTALYWYRQSLGQGLEFLIYFQGNSAPDKSGLPSDRFSAERTGGSVSTLTIQRTQQEDSAVYLCASSLRTSGAYNEQFFGPGTRLTVL.

This clone was recorded only once. The chain has TRBV7-8 and TRBJ1-5; 7 bases are shared with TRBD1. Trimming took 5 bases from V and 8 from J; bases not matched to a gene: 9. The CDR3 spans 14 residues. Germline CDR1 is SGHVS and CDR2 is FQNEAQ. The CDR3 region is CASSPSTGLEPQHF. Here the CDR3 DNA reads TGTGCCAGCAGCCCCTCGACAGGGCTGGAGCCCCAGCATTTT.